Sequencing of this TCR beta chain was carried out in a study of T-cell memory formation after mild COVID-19. TCRdb independently ran MiXCR on the 5' RACE reads; one entry per CDR3 protein. The sample contains a few hundred thousand distinct CDR3 sequences, 20% to 25% of which appear only once. Overall study findings and caveats: The study found contracting CD4+ clones mainly in CM and EM and contracting CD8+ clones in EMRA.

On this clonotype itself: Its specificity is not known. Compared with germline, one end of the junction differs, possibly owing to a read error.

In germline, CDR1 is LGHNA, CDR2 YSLEER. The CDR3 spans 15 residues. Specimen: PBMCs or a T cell subset sorted from them (not recorded which). The V gene is TRBV4-3, the J gene TRBJ2-3; TRBD2 is a possible D gene (5 bases). This TCR was sampled from a man aged 18 to 30 who had mild COVID-19 (a few samples of this study predate the infection). Cell type and time point are not known. The CDR3 sequence: CASGQDREADNTQYF. The CDR3 DNA follows: TGCGCCAGCGGCCAAGATCGGGAAGCGGATAATACGCAGTATTTT.